One sample yielded the 23 T cell receptor beta chains listed below, sequenced in a study of blood T cell repertoires in COVID-19. The table came from immunoSEQ multiplex PCR; TCRdb's copy has only in-frame clones and leaves some out. The repertoire includes approximately 99,000 clones, about 83% of them detected once, and about 4% sits in the top ten. The sequenced sample consisted of peripheral blood. Receptor source: a woman aged 70-85 years with acute or convalescent COVID-19.

V is TRBV7-2 and J is TRBJ1-2; tentative D call: TRBD1 (6 bases). This CDR3 contains 14 residues. The V end was cut by 1 base, the J end by 4 bases, with 10 bases between. Looked up from germline, CDR1 is SGHTA and CDR2 is FQGNSA. The CDR3 DNA reads TGTGCCAGCAGCTTAGGGCAGGGGTTCTATGGCTACACCTTC. Its translation is CASSLGQGFYGYTF.

This clone has only a few counts. CDR3 sequence: CASKETDFRTEAFF. In DNA form, the CDR3 reads TGTGCCAGTAAGGAGACGGACTTTCGGACTGAAGCTTTCTTT. The V gene is TRBV19, the J gene TRBJ1-1; no firm D call. Germline CDR1 and CDR2: LNHDA and SQIVND (reference sequence). This CDR3 comprises 14 residues. Trimming pared 7 bases from V and 5 bases from J, leaving 17 bases between.

The rearrangement links TRBV5-1 to TRBJ2-5; maybe TRBD2 (6 bases). The V gene lost 0 bases and the J gene lost 5 bases, with 11 bases spanning the gap. The CDR3 is made up of 14 amino acids. The germline CDR1 and CDR2 sequences are SGHRS and YFSETQ. The CDR3 DNA reads TGCGCCAGCAGCTTGGGTGGGGGACTTGAGACCCAGTACTTC. It specifies CASSLGGGLETQYF.

The V and J genes are TRBV7-9 and TRBJ2-5; 12 positions agree with TRBD2. The CDR3 length is 16 residues. The germline gives CDR1 SEHNR, CDR2 FQNEAQ (reference sequence). After removal of 5 bases from V and 2 bases from J, the junction contained 6 bases not matched to a gene. CDR3 sequence reads: CASSRGTSGRQETQYF. The CDR3 coding sequence is TGTGCCAGCAGCCGGGGGACTAGCGGGCGACAAGAGACCCAGTACTTC.

The chain has TRBV19 and TRBJ2-2; weak D call: TRBD1 (6 bases). The length of the CDR3 is 16 residues. V gave up 5 bases and J gave up 4 bases, with 17 bases separating them. Germline values: CDR1 LNHDA, CDR2 SQIVND (reference sequence). CDR3 in amino acids: CASSDLPGVGTGELFF. CDR3 in DNA: TGTGCCAGTAGTGATCTTCCAGGGGTGGGCACCGGGGAGCTGTTTTTT.

The chain has TRBV6-4 and TRBJ2-1, with 9 positions matching TRBD2. The CDR3 covers 15 residues. V gave up 3 bases and J gave up 2 bases; unmatched junction bases: 2. In germline, CDR1 is MRHNA, CDR2 SNTAGT. The CDR3 protein is CASSELAGPYNEQFF. The CDR3 nucleotides read TGTGCCAGCAGTGAGCTAGCGGGGCCCTACAATGAGCAGTTCTTC.

The V call is TRBV7-2, the J call TRBJ2-3, with D hard to call. The ends were cut back, 5 bases at V and 3 bases at J, with 9 bases in the middle. The CDR3 sequence is 13 residues long. The V gene's germline CDR1 is SGHTA and CDR2 FQGNSA. The CDR3 nucleotides are TGTGCCAGCAGCACCCAGGTTACAGATACGCAGTATTTT. This sequence encodes CASSTQVTDTQYF.

The CDR3 protein is CASSSTGVVTEAFF. Written as DNA, the CDR3 is TGTGCCAGCAGCTCTACAGGGGTAGTCACTGAAGCTTTCTTT. The V gene is TRBV7-9, the J gene TRBJ1-1; TRBD1 aligns across 7 bases. With 4 bases clipped from V and 4 bases from J, the junction kept 6 bases outside the gene matches. Germline V lookup: CDR1 SEHNR, CDR2 FQNEAQ (reference sequence). This CDR3 spans 14 amino acids.

This chain links TRBV5-6 with TRBJ1-2, with D unclear. Deletions cut 3 bases from V and 8 bases from J, with 8 bases between. There are 11 residues in the CDR3. Germline-derived CDR1 and CDR2 are SGHDT and YYEEEE. The CDR3 here is CASSYGEGYTF. The DNA for the CDR3 is TGTGCCAGCAGCTATGGGGAGGGCTACACCTTC.

The rearrangement uses TRBV19 and TRBJ2-5; possibly TRBD2 for D (5 bases). Trimming removed 9 bases at V and 6 bases at J, with 17 bases between. The CDR3 loop spans 13 amino acids. The germline CDR1 and CDR2 sequences are LNHDA and SQIVND (reference sequence). The CDR3 DNA is TGTGCCAGCTTCGACCCGAGGAGGCAGACCCAGTACTTC. Encoded protein: CASFDPRRQTQYF. The full variable domain, with the rest looked up from reference TRBV19 and TRBJ2-5, is DGGITQSPKYLFRKEGQNVTLSCEQNLNHDAMYWYRQDPGQGLRLIYYSQIVNDFQKGDIAEGYSVSREKKESFPLTVTSAQKNPTAFYLCASFDPRRQTQYFGPGTRLLVL.

The CDR3 protein is CASSSTGFGANVLTF. The DNA for the CDR3 is TGTGCCAGCAGTTCGACAGGGTTTGGGGCCAACGTCCTGACTTTC. The gene calls are TRBV28 and TRBJ2-6; 7 nucleotides line up with TRBD1. The germline V gene has CDR1 MDHEN and CDR2 SYDVKM. The CDR3 length is 15 residues. J gave up 3 bases and V 4 bases, and 3 bases lay outside the gene matches.

The rearrangement links TRBV27 to TRBJ1-6; 7 bases align to TRBD1. Trimming at V came to 8 bases and at J to 10 bases, leaving 11 bases not matched to a gene. The CDR3 totals 14 residues. Germline CDR1 reads MNHEY; CDR2 reads SMNVEV (reference sequence). The DNA of the CDR3 is TGTGCCAGCTACAAGACAGGGATCAGCTCACCCCTCCACTTT. This encodes CASYKTGISSPLHF.

V usage is TRBV6-7 and J usage is TRBJ1-2; D possibly corresponds to TRBD1 (5 bases). Being an ORF, TRBV6-7 has a function that is uncertain. Deletions cut 2 bases from V and 4 bases from J, with 11 bases between. The CDR3 runs 14 residues. The CDR3 loop reads CASSYRGGTYGYTF. The CDR3 DNA reads as TGTGCCAGCAGTTACCGGGGGGGGACCTATGGCTACACCTTC.

The chain uses TRBV5-6 and TRBJ2-7, with TRBD2 identical over 14 bases. The V segment lost 6 bases and the J segment 5 bases; nucleotides outside the gene matches: 7. The CDR3 spans 15 residues. Germline V CDR1 and CDR2: SGHDT, YYEEEE. In DNA, the CDR3 is TGTGCCAGCATGAGACTAGCGGGGGGGCCTCACGAGCAGTACGTC. Amino acids: CASMRLAGGPHEQYV.

This chain joins TRBV6-6 and TRBJ2-4; TRBD1 is a possible D gene (6 bases). Germline loops: CDR1 MNHNY, CDR2 SVGAGI (reference sequence). CDR3 length: 14 residues. The V end was cut by 0 bases, the J end by 6 bases, with 9 bases between. CDR3 sequence: CASSYSRTANIQYF. CDR3 nucleotides: TGTGCCAGCAGTTACTCGCGGACAGCAAACATTCAGTACTTC.

This chain links TRBV7-8 with TRBJ1-2; 7 nucleotides line up with TRBD1. This CDR3 is built from 18 residues. The germline V gene has CDR1 SGHVS and CDR2 FQNEAQ. V dropped 1 base and J dropped 4; count of bases not matched to a gene: 15. Here the CDR3 reads CASSLGQGRRVVGYGYTF. The CDR3 bases are TGTGCCAGCAGCTTAGGACAGGGCAGACGGGTAGTCGGCTATGGCTACACCTTC.

The chain joins TRBV6-2 or TRBV6-3 to TRBJ2-6, with D perhaps matching TRBD1 (5 bases). The CDR3 runs to 16 residues. Germline CDR1 MNHEY, CDR2 SVGEGT. V gave up 2 bases and J gave up 4 bases, with 12 bases separating them. CDR3 nucleotides: TGTGCCAGCAGTTACGGGGCCAGAGCCGGGGCCAACGTCCTGACTTTC. This codes for CASSYGARAGANVLTF.

This rearrangement joins TRBV28 to TRBJ2-7; TRBD1 agrees at 7 bases. CDR1 is MDHEN, CDR2 SYDVKM, per germline. The length of the CDR3 is 16 residues. Unmatched junction bases numbered 17, after V lost 3 bases and J lost 9 bases. CDR3 sequence (DNA): TGTGCCAGCAGTTTCAAACGGGACAGCGATCTACGAGGGCAGTACTTC. Protein product: CASSFKRDSDLRGQYF.

The chain has TRBV18 and TRBJ1-6, with 8 bases identical to TRBD1. V lost 6 bases and J lost 10; bases outside the gene matches: 8. The CDR3 has 14 amino acids. CDR1 is KGHSH and CDR2 is LQKENI in the germline V gene. This CDR3 reads CASSRDRGFSPLHF. CDR3 DNA: TGTGCCAGCTCTCGCGACAGGGGCTTCTCACCCCTCCACTTT.

V gene TRBV24-1 combines with J gene TRBJ2-3, with 11 bases identical to TRBD2. The CDR3 length is 19 residues. Looked up from germline, CDR1 is KGHDR and CDR2 is SFDVKD. The V and J ends lost 4 bases and 0 bases, in that order; junction bases with no gene match: 11. CDR3 coding DNA: TGTGCCACCAGTGACCCCTCGGAGGGACTAGCGGCGAGCACAGATACGCAGTATTTT. This gives the protein CATSDPSEGLAASTDTQYF.

The V and J genes are TRBV27 and TRBJ2-7; D is uncertain. V dropped 3 bases and J dropped 2 bases, with 5 bases sitting between them. The CDR3 sequence is 12 residues long. Germline CDR1 reads MNHEY; CDR2 reads SMNVEV (reference sequence). The CDR3, as DNA: TGTGCCAGCAGTTTCCCTACCTACGAGCAGTACTTC. The encoded protein is CASSFPTYEQYF.

This clone has more than one count but fewer than ten. This chain joins TRBV6-5 and TRBJ1-5; D unresolved. Germline V gene lookup returns CDR1 MNHEY and CDR2 SVGAGI. This CDR3 is 14 amino acids long. Trimming pared 5 bases from V and 6 bases from J, leaving 14 bases between. The CDR3 DNA reads as TGTGCCAGCAGTCCTGGTCTCTTCAGTCAGCCCCAGCATTTT. It codes for CASSPGLFSQPQHF.

This chain connects TRBV11-2 to TRBJ1-2; D remains ambiguous. Germline lookup yields CDR1 SGHAT and CDR2 FQNNGV. Trimming shortened V by 6 bases and J by 4 bases, and 12 bases separated the two germline ends. This CDR3 is built from 13 residues. In nucleotides, the CDR3 is TGTGCCAGCAGAGCGGCCGCGAGCTATGGCTACACCTTC. The encoded protein is CASRAAASYGYTF.